The T cell receptor beta chain described here comes from a study of T cells in Graves' hyperthyroidism and ophthalmopathy. At the level of the study: Before any treatment, at initial diagnosis, peripheral blood was collected.

This clonotype appeared a few times. TCR beta CDR3 region amplification was performed from RNA transcripts. With the HTBI primer set, the TCR CDR3 went through a first round of RT-PCR. TCRdb recomputed calls from the multiplex PCR reads with MiXCR, one row per CDR3 protein. The table has 500,000 to 650,000 distinct CDR3 sequences, around 13% seen once. Ophthalmopathy patients had Clinical Activity Score at least 3, NOSPECS grade at least 4, duration under 3 months. Source material: blood. This clonotype originated in a woman aged 50 to 60 with Graves' ophthalmopathy.

CDR3 in amino acids: CASAGGGPTQYF. The CDR3 DNA follows: TGTGCCAGCGCGGGAGGGGGTCCGACCCAGTACTTC. This chain joins TRBV11-2 and TRBJ2-5; 9 bases are a match to TRBD2. The CDR3 is 12 amino acids. Germline V lookup: CDR1 SGHAT, CDR2 FQNNGV. V gave up 8 bases and J gave up 7 bases; unmatched junction bases: 5.